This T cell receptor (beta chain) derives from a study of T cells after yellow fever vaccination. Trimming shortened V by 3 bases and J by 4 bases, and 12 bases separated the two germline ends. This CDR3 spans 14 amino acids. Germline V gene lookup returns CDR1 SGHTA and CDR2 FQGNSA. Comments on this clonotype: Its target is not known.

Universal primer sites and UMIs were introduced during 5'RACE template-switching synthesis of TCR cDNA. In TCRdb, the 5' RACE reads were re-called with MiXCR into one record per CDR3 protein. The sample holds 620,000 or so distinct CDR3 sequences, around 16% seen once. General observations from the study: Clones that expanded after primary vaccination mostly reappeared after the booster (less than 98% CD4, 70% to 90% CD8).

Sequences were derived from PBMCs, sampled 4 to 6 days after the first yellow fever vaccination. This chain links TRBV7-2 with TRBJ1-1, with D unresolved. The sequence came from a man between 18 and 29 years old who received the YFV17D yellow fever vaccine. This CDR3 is CASSFWGGGTEAFF. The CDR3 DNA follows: TGTGCCAGCAGCTTCTGGGGTGGCGGCACTGAAGCTTTCTTT.